This T cell receptor beta chain was identified in a study of blood T cell repertoires in COVID-19. Study context: T cells, B-cell-depleted T cells, or PBMCs provided the cDNA or gDNA that served as material.

Profiling relied on immunoSEQ multiplex PCR, and the TCRdb table lists in-frame clones only, not all of them. The sample lists about 200,000 clones, about 83% occurring once. V was pared by 0 bases and J by 7 bases, with 10 bases between. There are 14 residues in the CDR3. Per the germline V gene, CDR1 is MNHEY and CDR2 is SVGEGT. This clonotype was obtained from a woman aged 45-65 years with acute or convalescent COVID-19. Sequencing input: peripheral blood. The chain employs TRBV6-2 or TRBV6-3 and TRBJ1-5; D is undetermined. The CDR3 is CASSYSSRFQPQHF. CDR3 DNA sequence: TGTGCCAGCAGTTACTCTTCCAGGTTCCAGCCCCAGCATTTT.